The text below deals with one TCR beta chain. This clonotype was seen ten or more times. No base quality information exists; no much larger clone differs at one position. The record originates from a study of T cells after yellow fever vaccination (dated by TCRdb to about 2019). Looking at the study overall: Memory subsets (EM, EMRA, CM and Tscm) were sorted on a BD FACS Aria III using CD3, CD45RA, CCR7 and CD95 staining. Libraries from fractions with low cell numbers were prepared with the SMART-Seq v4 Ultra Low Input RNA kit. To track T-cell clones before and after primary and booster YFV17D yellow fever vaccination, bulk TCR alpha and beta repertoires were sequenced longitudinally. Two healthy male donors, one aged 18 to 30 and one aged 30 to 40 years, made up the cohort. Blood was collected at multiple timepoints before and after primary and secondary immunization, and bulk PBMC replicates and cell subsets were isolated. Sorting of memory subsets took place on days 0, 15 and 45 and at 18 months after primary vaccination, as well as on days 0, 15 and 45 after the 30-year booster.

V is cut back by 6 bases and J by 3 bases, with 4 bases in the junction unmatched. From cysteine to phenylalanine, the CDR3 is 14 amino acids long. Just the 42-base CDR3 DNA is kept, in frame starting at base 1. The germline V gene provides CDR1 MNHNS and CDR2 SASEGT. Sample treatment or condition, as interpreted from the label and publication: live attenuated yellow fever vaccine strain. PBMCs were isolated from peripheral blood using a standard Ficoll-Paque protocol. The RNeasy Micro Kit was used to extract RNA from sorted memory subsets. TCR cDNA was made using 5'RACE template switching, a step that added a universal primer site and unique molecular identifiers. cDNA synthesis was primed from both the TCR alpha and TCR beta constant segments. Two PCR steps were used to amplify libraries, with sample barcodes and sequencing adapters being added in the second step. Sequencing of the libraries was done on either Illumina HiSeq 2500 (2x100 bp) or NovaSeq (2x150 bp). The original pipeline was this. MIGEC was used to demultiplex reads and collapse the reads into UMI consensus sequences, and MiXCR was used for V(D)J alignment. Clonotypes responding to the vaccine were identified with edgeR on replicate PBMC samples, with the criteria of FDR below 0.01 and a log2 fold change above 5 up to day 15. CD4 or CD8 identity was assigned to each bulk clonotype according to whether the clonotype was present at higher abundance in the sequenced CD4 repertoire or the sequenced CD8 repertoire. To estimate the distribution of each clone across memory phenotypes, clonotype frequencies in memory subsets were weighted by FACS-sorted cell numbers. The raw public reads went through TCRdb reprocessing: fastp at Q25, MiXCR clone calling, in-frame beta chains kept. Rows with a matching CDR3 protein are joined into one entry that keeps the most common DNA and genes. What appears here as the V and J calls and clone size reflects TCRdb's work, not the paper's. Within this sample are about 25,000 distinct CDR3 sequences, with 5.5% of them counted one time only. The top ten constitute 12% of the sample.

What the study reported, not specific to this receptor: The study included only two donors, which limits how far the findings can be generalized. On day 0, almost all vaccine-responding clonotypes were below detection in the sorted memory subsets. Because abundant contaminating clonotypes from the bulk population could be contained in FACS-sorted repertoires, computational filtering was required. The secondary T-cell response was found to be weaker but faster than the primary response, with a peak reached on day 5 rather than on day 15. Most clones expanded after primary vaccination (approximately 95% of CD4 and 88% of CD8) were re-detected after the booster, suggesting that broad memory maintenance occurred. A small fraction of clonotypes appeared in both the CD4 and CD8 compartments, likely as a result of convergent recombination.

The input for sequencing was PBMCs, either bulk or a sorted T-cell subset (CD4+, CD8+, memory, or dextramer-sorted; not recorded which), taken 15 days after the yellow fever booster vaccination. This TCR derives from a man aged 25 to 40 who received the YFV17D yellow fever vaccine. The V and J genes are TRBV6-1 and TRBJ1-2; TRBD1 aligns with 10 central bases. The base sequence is TGTGCCAGCAGATTCGACAGGGGGCACTATGGCTACACCTTC. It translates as CASRFDRGHYGYTF.